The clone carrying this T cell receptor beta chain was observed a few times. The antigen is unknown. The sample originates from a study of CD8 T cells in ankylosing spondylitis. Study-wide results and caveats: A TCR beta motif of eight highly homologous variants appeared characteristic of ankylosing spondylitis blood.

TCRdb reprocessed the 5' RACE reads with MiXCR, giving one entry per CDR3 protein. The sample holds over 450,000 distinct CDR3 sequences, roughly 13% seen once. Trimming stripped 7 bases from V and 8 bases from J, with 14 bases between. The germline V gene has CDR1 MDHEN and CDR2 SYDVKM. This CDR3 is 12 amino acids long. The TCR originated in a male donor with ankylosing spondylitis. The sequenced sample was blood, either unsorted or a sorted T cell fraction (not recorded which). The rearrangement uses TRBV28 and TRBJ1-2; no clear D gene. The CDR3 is CASITGAGGYTF. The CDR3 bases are TGTGCCAGCATTACCGGTGCGGGCGGCTACACCTTC.